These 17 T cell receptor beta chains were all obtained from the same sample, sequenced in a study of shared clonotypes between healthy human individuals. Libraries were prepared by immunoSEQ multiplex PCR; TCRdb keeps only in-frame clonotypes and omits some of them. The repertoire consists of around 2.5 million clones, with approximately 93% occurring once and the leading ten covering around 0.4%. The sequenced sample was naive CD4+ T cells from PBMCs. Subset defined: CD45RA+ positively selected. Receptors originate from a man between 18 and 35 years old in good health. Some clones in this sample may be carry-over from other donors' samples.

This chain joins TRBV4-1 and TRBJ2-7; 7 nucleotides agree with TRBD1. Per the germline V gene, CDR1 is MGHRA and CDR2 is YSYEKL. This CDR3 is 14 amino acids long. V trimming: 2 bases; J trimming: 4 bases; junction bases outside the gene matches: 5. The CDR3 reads CASSQPNRGYEQYF. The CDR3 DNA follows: TGCGCCAGCAGCCAACCAAACAGGGGTTACGAGCAGTACTTC.

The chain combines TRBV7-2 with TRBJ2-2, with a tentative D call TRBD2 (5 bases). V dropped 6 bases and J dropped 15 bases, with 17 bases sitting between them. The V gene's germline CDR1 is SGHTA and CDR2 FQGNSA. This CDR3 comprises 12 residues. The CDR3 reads CASSPGPSGMFF. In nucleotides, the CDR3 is TGTGCCAGCAGTCCCGGCCCTTCGGGGATGTTTTTT. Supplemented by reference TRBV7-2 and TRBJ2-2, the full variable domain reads GAGVSQSPSNKVTEKGKDVELRCDPISGHTALYWYRQSLGQGLEFLIYFQGNSAPDKSGLPSDRFSAERTGGSVSTLTIQRTQQEDSAVYLCASSPGPSGMFFGEGSRLTVL.

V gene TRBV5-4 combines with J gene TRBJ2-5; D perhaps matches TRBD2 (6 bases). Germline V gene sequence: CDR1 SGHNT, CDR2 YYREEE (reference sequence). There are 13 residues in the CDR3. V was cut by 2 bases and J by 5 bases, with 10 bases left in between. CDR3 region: CASSFLAKETQYF. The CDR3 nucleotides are TGTGCCAGCAGCTTTCTAGCGAAGGAGACCCAGTACTTC.

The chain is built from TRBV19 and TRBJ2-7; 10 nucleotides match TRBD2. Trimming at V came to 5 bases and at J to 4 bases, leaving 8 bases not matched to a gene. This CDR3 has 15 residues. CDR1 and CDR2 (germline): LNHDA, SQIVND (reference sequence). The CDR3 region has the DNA TGTGCCAGTAGTCCCGGTAATAGCGGGAGGTACGAGCAGTACTTC. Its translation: CASSPGNSGRYEQYF.

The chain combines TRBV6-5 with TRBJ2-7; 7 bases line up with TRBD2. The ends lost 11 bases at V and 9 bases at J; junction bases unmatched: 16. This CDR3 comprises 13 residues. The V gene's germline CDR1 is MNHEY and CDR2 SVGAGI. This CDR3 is CAPPGGRRRGQYF. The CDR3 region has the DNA TGTGCCCCCCCGGGAGGCCGACGTCGAGGGCAGTACTTC.

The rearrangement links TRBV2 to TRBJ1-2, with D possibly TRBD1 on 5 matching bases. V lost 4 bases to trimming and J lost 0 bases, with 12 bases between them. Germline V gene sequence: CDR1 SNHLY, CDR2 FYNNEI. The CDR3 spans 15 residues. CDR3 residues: CASSAGPTANYGYTF. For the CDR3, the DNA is TGTGCCAGCAGTGCGGGGCCTACAGCTAACTATGGCTACACCTTC.

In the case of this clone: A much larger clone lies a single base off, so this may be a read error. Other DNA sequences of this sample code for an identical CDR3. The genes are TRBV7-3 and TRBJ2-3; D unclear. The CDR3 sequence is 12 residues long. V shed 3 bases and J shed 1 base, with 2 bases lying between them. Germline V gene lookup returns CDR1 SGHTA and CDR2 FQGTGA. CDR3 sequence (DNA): TGTGCCAGCAGCTTGGGCACAGATACGCAGTATTTT. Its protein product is CASSLGTDTQYF.

CDR3 protein: CSARVAYGYTF. Written as DNA, the CDR3 is TGCAGTGCTAGAGTGGCCTATGGCTACACCTTC. The chain couples TRBV20-1 to TRBJ1-2; D not certain. The germline CDR1 and CDR2 sequences are DFQATT and SNEGSKA (reference sequence). Trimming stripped 1 base from V and 4 bases from J, with 4 bases between. This CDR3 comprises 11 residues.

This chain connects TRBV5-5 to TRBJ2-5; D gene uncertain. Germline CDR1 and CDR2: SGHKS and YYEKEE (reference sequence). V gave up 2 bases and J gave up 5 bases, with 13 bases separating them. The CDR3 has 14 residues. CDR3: CASSFGPEVETQYF. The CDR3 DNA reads TGTGCCAGCAGCTTTGGGCCAGAAGTGGAGACCCAGTACTTC.

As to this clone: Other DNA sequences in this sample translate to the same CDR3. The CDR3 spells CASSPPASGSSYNEQFF. The CDR3 coding sequence is TGTGCCAGCTCACCACCGGCTAGCGGGAGTTCCTACAATGAGCAGTTCTTC. The V and J genes are TRBV18 and TRBJ2-1, with 10 bases matching TRBD2. The CDR3 runs to 17 residues. Germline V CDR1 and CDR2: KGHSH, LQKENI. With 0 bases clipped from V and 1 base from J, the junction kept 3 bases outside the gene matches.

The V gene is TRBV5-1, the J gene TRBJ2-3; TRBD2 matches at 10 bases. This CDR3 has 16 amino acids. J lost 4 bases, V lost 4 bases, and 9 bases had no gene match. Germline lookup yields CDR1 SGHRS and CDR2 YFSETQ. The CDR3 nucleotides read TGCGCCAGCAGCCCGGTGTGGACTAGCGGATCAGATACGCAGTATTTT. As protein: CASSPVWTSGSDTQYF.

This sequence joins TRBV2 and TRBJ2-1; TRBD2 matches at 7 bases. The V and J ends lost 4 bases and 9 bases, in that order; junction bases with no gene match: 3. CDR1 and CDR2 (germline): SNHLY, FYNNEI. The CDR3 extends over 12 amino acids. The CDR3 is CASSGEGAEQFF. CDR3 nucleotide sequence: TGTGCCAGCAGTGGGGAGGGCGCTGAGCAGTTCTTC. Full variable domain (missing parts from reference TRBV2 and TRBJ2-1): EPEVTQTPSHQVTQMGQEVILRCVPISNHLYFYWYRQILGQKVEFLVSFYNNEISEKSEIFDDQFSVERPDGSNFTLKIRSTKLEDSAMYFCASSGEGAEQFFGPGTRLTVL.

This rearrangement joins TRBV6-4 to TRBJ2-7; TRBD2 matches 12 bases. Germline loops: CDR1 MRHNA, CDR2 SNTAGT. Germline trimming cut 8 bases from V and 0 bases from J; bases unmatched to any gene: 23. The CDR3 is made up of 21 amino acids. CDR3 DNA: TGTGCCAGCGGGGACTTCCGAGGACAGACTACTAGCGGGAGGACCTCCTACGAGCAGTACTTC. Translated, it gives CASGDFRGQTTSGRTSYEQYF.

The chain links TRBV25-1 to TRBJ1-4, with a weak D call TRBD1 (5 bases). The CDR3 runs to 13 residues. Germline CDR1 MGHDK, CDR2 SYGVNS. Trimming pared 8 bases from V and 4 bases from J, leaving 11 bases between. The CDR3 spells CASVRGNNEKLFF. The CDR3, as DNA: TGTGCCAGCGTCCGGGGGAATAATGAAAAACTGTTTTTT.

CDR3 region: CASSRGRRITGELFF. DNA of the CDR3: TGTGCCAGCAGTCGCGGACGAAGGATCACCGGGGAGCTGTTTTTT. This chain connects TRBV28 to TRBJ2-2, with no clear D. Trimming removed 5 bases from V and 4 bases from J, with 14 bases in between. The V gene's germline CDR1 is MDHEN and CDR2 SYDVKM. The CDR3 loop spans 15 amino acids.

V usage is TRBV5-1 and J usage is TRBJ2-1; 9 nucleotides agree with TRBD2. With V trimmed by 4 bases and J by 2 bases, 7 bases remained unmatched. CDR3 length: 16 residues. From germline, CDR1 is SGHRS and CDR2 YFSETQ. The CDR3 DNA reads TGCGCCAGCAGCGACTTAGCGGGAGCAGCCTACAATGAGCAGTTCTTC. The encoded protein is CASSDLAGAAYNEQFF.

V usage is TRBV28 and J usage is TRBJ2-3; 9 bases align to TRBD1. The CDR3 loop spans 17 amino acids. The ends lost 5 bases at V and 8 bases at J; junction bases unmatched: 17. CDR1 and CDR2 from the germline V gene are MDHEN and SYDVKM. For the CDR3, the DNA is TGTGCCAGCAGTCCCCCGACAGGGGGAGGTTCGAGGGGTACGCAGTATTTT. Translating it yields CASSPPTGGGSRGTQYF.